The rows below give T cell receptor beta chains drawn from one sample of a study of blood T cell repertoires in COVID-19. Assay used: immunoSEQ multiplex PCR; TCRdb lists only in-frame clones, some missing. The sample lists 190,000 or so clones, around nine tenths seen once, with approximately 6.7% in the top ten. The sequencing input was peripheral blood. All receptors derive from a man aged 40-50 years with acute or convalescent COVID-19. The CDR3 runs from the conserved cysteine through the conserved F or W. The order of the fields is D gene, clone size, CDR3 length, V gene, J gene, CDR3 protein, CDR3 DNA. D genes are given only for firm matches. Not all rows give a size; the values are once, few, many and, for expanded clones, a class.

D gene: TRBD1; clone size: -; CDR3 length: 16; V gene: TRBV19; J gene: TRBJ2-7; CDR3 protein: CASSPLTGASSYEQYF; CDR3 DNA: TGTGCCAGTAGTCCCCTCACAGGGGCCAGCTCCTACGAGCAGTACTTC
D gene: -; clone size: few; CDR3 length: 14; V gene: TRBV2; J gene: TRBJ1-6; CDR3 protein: CASSTSAQNSPLHF; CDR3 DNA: TGTGCCAGCAGTACGTCTGCACAGAATTCACCCCTCCACTTT
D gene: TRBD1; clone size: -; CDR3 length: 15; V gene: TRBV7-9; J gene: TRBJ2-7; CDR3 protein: CASSLVLSLRDRPHF; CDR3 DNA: TGTGCCAGCAGCTTAGTGTTGAGTCTCCGGGACAGGCCCCACTTC
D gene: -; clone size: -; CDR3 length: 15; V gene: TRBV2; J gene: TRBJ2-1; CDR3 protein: CASIDMGGSYNEQFF; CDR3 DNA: TGTGCCAGCATAGACATGGGGGGCTCCTACAATGAGCAGTTCTTC
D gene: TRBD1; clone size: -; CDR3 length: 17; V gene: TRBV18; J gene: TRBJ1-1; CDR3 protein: CASSDPGQGGRSTEAFF; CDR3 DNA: TGTGCCAGCTCGGATCCCGGACAGGGTGGTAGGAGCACTGAAGCTTTCTTT
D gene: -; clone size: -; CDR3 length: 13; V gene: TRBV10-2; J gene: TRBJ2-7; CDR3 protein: CASSELDNYEQYF; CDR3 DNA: TGCGCCAGCAGTGAGTTGGACAACTACGAGCAGTACTTC
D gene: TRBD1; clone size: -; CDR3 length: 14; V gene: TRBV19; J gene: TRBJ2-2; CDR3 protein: CAGRGQGNTGELFF; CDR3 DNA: TGTGCCGGGAGGGGACAGGGAAACACCGGGGAGCTGTTTTTT
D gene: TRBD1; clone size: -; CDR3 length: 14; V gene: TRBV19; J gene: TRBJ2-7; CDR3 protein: CASSSTGGEYEQYF; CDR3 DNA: TGTGCCAGTAGTTCTACAGGGGGCGAGTACGAGCAGTACTTC
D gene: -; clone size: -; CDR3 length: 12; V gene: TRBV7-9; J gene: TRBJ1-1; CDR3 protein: CASSWEGTEAFF; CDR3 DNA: TGTGCCAGCAGCTGGGAGGGGACTGAAGCTTTCTTT
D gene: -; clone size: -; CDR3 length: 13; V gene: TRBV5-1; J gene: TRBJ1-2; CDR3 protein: CASSLAGFYGYTF; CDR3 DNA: TGCGCCAGCAGCTTGGCAGGGTTCTATGGCTACACCTTC
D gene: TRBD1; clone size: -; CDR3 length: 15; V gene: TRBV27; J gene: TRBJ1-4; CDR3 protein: CASSLNRGANEKLFF; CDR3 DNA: TGTGCCAGCAGTTTAAACAGGGGAGCTAATGAAAAACTGTTTTTT
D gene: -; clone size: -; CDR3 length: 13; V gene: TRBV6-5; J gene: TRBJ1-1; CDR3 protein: CASSYTGNTEAFF; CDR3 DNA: TGTGCCAGCAGTTACACAGGGAACACTGAAGCTTTCTTT
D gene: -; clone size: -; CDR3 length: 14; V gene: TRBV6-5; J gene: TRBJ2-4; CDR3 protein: CASSYTGAKNIQYF; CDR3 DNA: TGTGCCAGCAGTTACACGGGGGCCAAAAACATTCAGTACTTC
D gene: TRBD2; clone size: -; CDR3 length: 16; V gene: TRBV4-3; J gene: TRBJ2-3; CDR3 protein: CASSQAPAGGPDTQYF; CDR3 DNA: TGCGCCAGCAGCCAAGCCCCTGCGGGGGGGCCGGATACGCAGTATTTT
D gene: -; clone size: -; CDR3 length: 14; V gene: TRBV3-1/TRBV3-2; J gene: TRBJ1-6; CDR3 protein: CASSREGNNSPLHF; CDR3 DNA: TGTGCCAGCAGCCGCGAGGGTAATAATTCACCCCTCCACTTT
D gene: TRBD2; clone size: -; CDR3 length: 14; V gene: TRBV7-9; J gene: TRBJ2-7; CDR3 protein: CASSLGAGVGEQYF; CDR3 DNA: TGTGCCAGCAGCTTAGGGGCGGGAGTGGGCGAGCAGTACTTC
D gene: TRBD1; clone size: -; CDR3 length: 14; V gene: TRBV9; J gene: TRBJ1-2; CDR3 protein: CASSAGGQNYGYTF; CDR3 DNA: TGTGCCAGCAGCGCCGGGGGACAGAACTATGGCTACACCTTC
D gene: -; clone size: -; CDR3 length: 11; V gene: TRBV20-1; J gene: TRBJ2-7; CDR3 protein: CSARAGDEQYF; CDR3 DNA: TGCAGTGCTAGAGCCGGGGACGAGCAGTACTTC
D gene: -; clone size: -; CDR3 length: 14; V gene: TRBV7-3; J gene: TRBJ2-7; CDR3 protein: CASSLTPGIYEQYF; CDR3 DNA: TGTGCCAGCAGCTTAACTCCGGGGATCTACGAGCAGTACTTC
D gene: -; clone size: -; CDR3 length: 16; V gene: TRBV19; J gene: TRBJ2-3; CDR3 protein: CASSYAGARSTDTQYF; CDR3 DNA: TGTGCCAGTAGTTACGCGGGGGCGCGGAGCACAGATACGCAGTATTTT
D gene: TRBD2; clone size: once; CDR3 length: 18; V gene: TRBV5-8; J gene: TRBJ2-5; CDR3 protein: CASSLAALAGGPLETQYF; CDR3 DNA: TGTGCCAGCAGCTTGGCGGCGCTAGCGGGGGGGCCGCTGGAGACCCAGTACTTC
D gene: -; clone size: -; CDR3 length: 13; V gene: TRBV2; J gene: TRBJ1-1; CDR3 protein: CASSQGRNTEAFF; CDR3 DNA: TGTGCCAGCTCCCAGGGGAGGAACACTGAAGCTTTCTTT
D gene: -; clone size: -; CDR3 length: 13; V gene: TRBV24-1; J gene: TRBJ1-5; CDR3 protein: CATSGGGNQPQHF; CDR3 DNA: TGTGCCACCAGTGGGGGGGGTAATCAGCCCCAGCATTTT
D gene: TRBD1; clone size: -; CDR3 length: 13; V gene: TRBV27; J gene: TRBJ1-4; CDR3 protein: CASSAQGVEKLFF; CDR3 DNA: TGTGCCAGCAGTGCCCAGGGGGTGGAAAAACTGTTTTTT
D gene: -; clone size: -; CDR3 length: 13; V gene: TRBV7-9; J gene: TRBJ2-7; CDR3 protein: CASSSGSFYEQYF; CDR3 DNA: TGTGCCAGCAGCTCCGGGTCCTTCTACGAGCAGTACTTC
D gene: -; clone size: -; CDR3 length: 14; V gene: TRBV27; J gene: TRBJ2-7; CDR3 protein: CASSSGRVYDEQYF; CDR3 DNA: TGTGCCAGCAGTTCGGGCAGGGTCTACGACGAGCAGTACTTC
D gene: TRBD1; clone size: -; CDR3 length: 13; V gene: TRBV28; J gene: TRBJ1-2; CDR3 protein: CASSSTGGVGYTF; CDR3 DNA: TGTGCCAGCAGTTCTACAGGGGGCGTTGGCTACACCTTC
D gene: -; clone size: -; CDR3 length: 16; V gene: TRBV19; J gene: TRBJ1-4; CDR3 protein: CASSIGGGTGDEKLFF; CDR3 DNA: TGTGCCAGTAGTATAGGAGGCGGGACGGGGGATGAAAAACTGTTTTTT
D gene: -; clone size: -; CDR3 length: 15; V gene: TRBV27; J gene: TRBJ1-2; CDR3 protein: CASSSQDSLLYGYTF; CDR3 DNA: TGTGCCAGCAGTTCCCAGGACAGCCTTCTCTATGGCTACACCTTC
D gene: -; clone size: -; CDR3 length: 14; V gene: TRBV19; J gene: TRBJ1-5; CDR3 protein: CASSVRENNQPQHF; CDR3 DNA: TGTGCCAGTAGTGTCAGGGAAAACAATCAGCCCCAGCATTTT
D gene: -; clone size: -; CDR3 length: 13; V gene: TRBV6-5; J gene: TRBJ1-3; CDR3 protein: CASQKEAGNTIYF; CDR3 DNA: TGTGCCAGCCAAAAAGAGGCTGGAAACACCATATATTTT
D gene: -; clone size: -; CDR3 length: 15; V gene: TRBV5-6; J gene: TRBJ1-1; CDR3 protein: CASSSVGGGGTEAFF; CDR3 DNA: TGTGCCAGCAGCTCGGTGGGGGGAGGAGGCACTGAAGCTTTCTTT
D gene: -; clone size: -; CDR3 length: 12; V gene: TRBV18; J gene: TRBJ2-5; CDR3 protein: CASSPKGETQYF; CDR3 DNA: TGTGCCAGCTCCCCAAAGGGGGAGACCCAGTACTTC
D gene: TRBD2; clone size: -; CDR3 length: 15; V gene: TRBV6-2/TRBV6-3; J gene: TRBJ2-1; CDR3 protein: CASSAPGTSYNEQFF; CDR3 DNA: TGTGCCAGCAGTGCCCCCGGGACTAGTTACAATGAGCAGTTCTTC
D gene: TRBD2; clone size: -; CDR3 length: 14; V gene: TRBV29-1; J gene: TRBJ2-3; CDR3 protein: CSVGGTSGTDTQYF; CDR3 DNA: TGCAGCGTTGGCGGGACTAGCGGCACAGATACGCAGTATTTT
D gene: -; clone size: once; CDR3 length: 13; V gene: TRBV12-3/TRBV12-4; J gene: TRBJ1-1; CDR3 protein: CASSLNRGTEAFF; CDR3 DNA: TGTGCCAGCAGTTTAAATCGGGGCACTGAAGCTTTCTTT
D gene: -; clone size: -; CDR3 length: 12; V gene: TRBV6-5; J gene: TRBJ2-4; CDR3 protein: CASSGGVGGQYF; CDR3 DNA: TGTGCCTCCTCCGGGGGAGTGGGAGGTCAGTACTTC